Listed here are 10 T cell receptor beta chains from one sample, sequenced in a study of cytomegalovirus exposure and HLA in healthy donors. The PCR contained 60 Vbeta and 13 Jbeta primers. Using immunoSEQ multiplex PCR, the repertoire was profiled, and TCRdb retains in-frame clones only, with some absent. The table lists around 130,000 clones, roughly three fifths of them singletons. The sequencing input was PBMCs. The receptors were sampled from a woman aged 40-49 years in good health and CMV-seropositive.

The sample holds a few counts of this clone. CDR3 in DNA: TGCGCCAGCAGCTTGGAAGGGACGGGGGGCGCAGATACGCAGTATTTT. It encodes CASSLEGTGGADTQYF. V usage is TRBV5-1 and J usage is TRBJ2-3; D is perhaps TRBD2 (7 bases). The germline V and J ends were trimmed by 0 bases and 4 bases, with 15 bases remaining between them. The CDR3 is made up of 16 amino acids. Germline V CDR1 and CDR2: SGHRS, YFSETQ. Full variable domain (remainder filled in from reference TRBV5-1 and TRBJ2-3): KAGVTQTPRYLIKTRGQQVTLSCSPISGHRSVSWYQQTPGQGLQFLFEYFSETQRNKGNFPGRFSGRQFSNSRSEMNVSTLELGDSALYLCASSLEGTGGADTQYFGPGTRLTVL.

The chain uses TRBV12-5 and TRBJ1-2; D is unresolved. The germline CDR1 and CDR2 sequences are LGHNT and FRNRAP. CDR3 length equals 12 residues. V was pared by 7 bases and J by 4 bases, with 10 bases between. CDR3 residues: CASAPGIYGYTF. CDR3 nucleotide sequence: TGTGCTAGTGCACCGGGGATCTATGGCTACACCTTC. Filled out from reference TRBV12-5 and TRBJ1-2, the complete variable domain reads DARVTQTPRHKVTEMGQEVTMRCQPILGHNTVFWYRQTMMQGLELLAYFRNRAPLDDSGMPKDRFSAEMPDATLATLKIQPSEPRDSAVYFCASAPGIYGYTFGSGTRLTVV.

This clone appeared a few times. The chain couples TRBV29-1 to TRBJ2-1, with D tentatively TRBD2 (6 bases). The CDR3 totals 13 residues. Per germline, CDR1 SQVTM and CDR2 ANQGSEA. V was clipped by 2 bases and J by 7 bases, with 12 bases between them. The CDR3 bases are TGCAGCGTTGAACGGACTAACGCAAATGAGCAGTTCTTC. This translates into CSVERTNANEQFF.

This clone was seen a handful of times. This rearrangement joins TRBV6-1 to TRBJ1-5; no firm D call. V lost 2 bases and J 1 base, leaving 9 bases between the germline ends. The CDR3 has 15 residues. Germline loops: CDR1 MNHNS, CDR2 SASEGT. In DNA form, the CDR3 reads TGTGCCAGCAGTGAAAGAGGGTTGAGCAATCAGCCCCAGCATTTT. Translating gives CASSERGLSNQPQHF.

This clone was counted once. The chain couples TRBV19 to TRBJ2-1; the D gene is possibly TRBD1 (5 bases). Germline CDR1 LNHDA, CDR2 SQIVND (reference sequence). The CDR3 is 12 residues long. The chain's CDR3 is CASQADYNEQFF. CDR3 DNA: TGTGCTTCACAGGCGGATTACAATGAGCAGTTCTTC.

The chain has TRBV6-5 and TRBJ1-1; no reliable D call. Trimming removed 5 bases from V and 4 bases from J, with 11 bases in between. The CDR3 totals 13 residues. CDR1 and CDR2 from the germline V gene are MNHEY and SVGAGI. The chain's CDR3 is CASSRIGSTEAFF. CDR3 in DNA: TGTGCCAGCAGTCGGATAGGGAGCACTGAAGCTTTCTTT.

This clone was seen more than once but under ten times. V usage is TRBV28 and J usage is TRBJ2-5; D gene uncertain. The DNA matches TRBJ2-7 better at its end, which makes the J call doubtful. Germline V gives CDR1 MDHEN, CDR2 SYDVKM. The CDR3 totals 11 residues. Here the CDR3 reads CASSPFYEQYF. CDR3 coding DNA: TGTGCCAGCAGTCCTTTCTACGAGCAGTACTTC.

The chain employs TRBV6-1 and TRBJ2-7; 8 bases match TRBD1. V lost 2 bases, J lost 4 bases, and 7 bases stayed unmatched. This CDR3 spans 15 amino acids. Germline CDR1 and CDR2: MNHNS and SASEGT. The CDR3 DNA reads as TGTGCCAGCAGTGAAACAGTGACAGGGGTATACGAGCAGTACTTC. This sequence encodes CASSETVTGVYEQYF.

A word on this clone: The DNA is omitted, as the CDR3 cannot be located on it reliably, and the CDR3 follows TCRdb's listing. The chain has TRBV29-1 and TRBJ1-2. CDR1 is SQVTM and CDR2 is ANQGSEA in the germline V gene. The CDR3 adds up to 13 amino acids, both ends counted. CDR3 region: CSVATGTGYGYPF.

This sequence joins TRBV6-1 and TRBJ2-2; D gene ambiguous. CDR1 MNHNS and CDR2 SASEGT come from the germline V gene. The germline V and J ends were trimmed by 5 bases and 6 bases, with 16 bases remaining between them. This CDR3 comprises 15 residues. CDR3 nucleotide sequence: TGTGCCAGCAGTTCCGATGCAGGAACCGCCGGGGAGCTGTTTTTT. Amino acid sequence: CASSSDAGTAGELFF.